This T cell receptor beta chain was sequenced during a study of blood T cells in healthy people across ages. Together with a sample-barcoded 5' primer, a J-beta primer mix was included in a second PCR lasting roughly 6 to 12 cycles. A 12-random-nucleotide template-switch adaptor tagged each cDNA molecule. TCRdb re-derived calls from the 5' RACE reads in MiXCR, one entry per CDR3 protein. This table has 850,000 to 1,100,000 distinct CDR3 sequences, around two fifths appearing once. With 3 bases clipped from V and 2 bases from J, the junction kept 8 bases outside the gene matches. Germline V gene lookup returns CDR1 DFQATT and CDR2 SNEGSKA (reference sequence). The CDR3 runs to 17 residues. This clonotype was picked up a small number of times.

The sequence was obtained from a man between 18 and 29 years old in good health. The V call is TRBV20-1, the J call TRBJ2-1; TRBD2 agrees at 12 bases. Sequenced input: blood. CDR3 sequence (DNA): TGCAGTGCTAGTAGGTCCTCTAGCGGGGGGGCCTACAATGAGCAGTTCTTC. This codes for CSASRSSSGGAYNEQFF.